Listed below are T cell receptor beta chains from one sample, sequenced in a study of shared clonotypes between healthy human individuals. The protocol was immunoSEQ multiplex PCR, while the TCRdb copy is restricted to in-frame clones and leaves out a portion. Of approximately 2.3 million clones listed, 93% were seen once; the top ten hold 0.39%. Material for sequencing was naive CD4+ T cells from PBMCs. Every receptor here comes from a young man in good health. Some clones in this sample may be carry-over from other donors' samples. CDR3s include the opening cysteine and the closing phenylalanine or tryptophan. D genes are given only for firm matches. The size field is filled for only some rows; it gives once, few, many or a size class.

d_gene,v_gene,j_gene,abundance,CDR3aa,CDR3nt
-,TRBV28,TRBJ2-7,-,CASTFPDSRGEQYF,TGTGCCAGCACCTTCCCCGACTCAAGGGGGGAGCAGTACTTC
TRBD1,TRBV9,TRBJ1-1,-,CASSARQTGPAEAFF,TGTGCCAGCAGCGCCCGTCAGACAGGGCCCGCTGAAGCTTTCTTT
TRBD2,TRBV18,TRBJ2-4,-,CASSSSGSYIQYF,TGTGCCAGCTCATCTAGCGGGAGCTACATTCAGTACTTC
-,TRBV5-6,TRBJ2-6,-,CASSLTGANVLTF,TGTGCCAGCAGCTTGACTGGGGCCAACGTCCTGACTTTC
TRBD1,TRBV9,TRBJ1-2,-,CASSIRDRGSPGYTF,TGTGCCAGCAGCATTCGGGACAGGGGGTCACCTGGCTACACCTTC
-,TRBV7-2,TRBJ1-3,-,CASSLEAGNTIYF,TGTGCCAGCAGCTTAGAAGCAGGAAACACCATATATTTT
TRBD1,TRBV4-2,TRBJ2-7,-,CASSQDLSGGPHYEQYF,TGTGCCAGCAGCCAAGATCTCTCAGGGGGACCTCACTACGAGCAGTACTTC
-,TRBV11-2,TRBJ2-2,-,CASSLLAGGLVNAGELFF,TGTGCCAGCAGCTTACTGGCAGGGGGACTAGTCAACGCCGGGGAGCTGTTTTTT
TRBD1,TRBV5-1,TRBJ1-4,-,CASSLGQGREKLFF,TGCGCCAGCAGCTTGGGACAGGGTAGGGAAAAACTGTTTTTT
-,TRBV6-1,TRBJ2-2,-,CASRRGVTGELFF,TGTGCCAGCCGGAGGGGGGTAACCGGGGAGCTGTTTTTT
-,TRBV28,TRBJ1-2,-,CASSQMRVNYGYTF,TGTGCCAGCAGTCAAATGCGAGTAAACTATGGCTACACCTTC
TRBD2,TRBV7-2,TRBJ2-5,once,CASSLGGRPEETQYF,TGTGCCAGCAGCTTGGGCGGGAGGCCCGAAGAGACCCAGTACTTC
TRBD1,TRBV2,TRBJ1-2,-,CANRGTGYYGYTF,TGTGCCAACCGCGGGACAGGGTATTATGGCTACACCTTC
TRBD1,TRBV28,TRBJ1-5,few,CASSVGQGASQPQHF,TGTGCCAGCAGTGTAGGACAGGGGGCTTCCCAGCCCCAGCATTTT
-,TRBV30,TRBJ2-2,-,CAWRDGTLDTGELFF,TGTGCCTGGAGAGACGGGACTTTAGATACCGGGGAGCTGTTTTTT
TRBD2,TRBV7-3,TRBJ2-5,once,CASSAVVGREETQYF,TGTGCCAGCAGCGCCGTCGTGGGGCGGGAGGAGACCCAGTACTTC
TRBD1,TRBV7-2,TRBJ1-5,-,CASSLVGGTGGRNQPQHF,TGTGCCAGCAGCTTAGTGGGTGGCACAGGGGGCCGCAATCAGCCCCAGCATTTT
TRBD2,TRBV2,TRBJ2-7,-,CAGTLLAGLEQYF,TGTGCCGGCACACTACTAGCGGGGCTCGAGCAGTACTTC
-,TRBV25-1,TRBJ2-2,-,CASSETPGRPSNTGELFF,TGTGCCAGCAGTGAAACCCCGGGCAGACCTTCGAACACCGGGGAGCTGTTTTTT
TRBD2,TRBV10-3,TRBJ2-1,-,CAISGTSQDGRVYNEQFF,TGTGCCATCAGTGGAACATCTCAGGACGGGAGGGTCTACAATGAGCAGTTCTTC
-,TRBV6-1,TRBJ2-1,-,CASSGQGRDEQFF,TGTGCCAGCAGTGGGCAGGGTAGGGATGAGCAGTTCTTC
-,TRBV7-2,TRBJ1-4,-,CASTEPASEKLFF,TGTGCCAGCACGGAACCCGCGAGTGAAAAACTGTTTTTT
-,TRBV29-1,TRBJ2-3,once,CSVEDGYAQYF,TGCAGCGTTGAAGACGGCTATGCGCAGTATTTT
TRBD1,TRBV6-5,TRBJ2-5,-,CASRSRDRETQYF,TGTGCCAGCAGGTCCCGGGACAGAGAGACCCAGTACTTC
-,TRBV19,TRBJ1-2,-,CASSRDLYGYTF,TGTGCCAGTAGTAGAGACCTCTATGGCTACACCTTC
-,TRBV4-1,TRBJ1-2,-,CASSQAGTMGDGYTF,TGCGCCAGCAGCCAAGCGGGGACAATGGGGGATGGCTACACCTTC